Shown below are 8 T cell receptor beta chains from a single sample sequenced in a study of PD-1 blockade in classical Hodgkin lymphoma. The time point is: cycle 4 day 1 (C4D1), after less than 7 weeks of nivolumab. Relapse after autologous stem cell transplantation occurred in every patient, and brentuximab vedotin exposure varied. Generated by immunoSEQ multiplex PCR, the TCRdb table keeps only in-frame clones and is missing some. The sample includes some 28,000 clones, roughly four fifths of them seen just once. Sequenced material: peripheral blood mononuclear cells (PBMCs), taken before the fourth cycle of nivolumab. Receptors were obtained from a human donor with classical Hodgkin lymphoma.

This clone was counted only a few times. CDR3 DNA: TGTGCCATCAGAACCGCCGGGACTGACGGGGAGCTGTTTTTT. Amino acids: CAIRTAGTDGELFF. This chain connects TRBV10-3 to TRBJ2-2; the D gene is possibly TRBD2 (6 bases). The V gene's germline CDR1 is ENHRY and CDR2 SYGVKD. V was pared by 6 bases and J by 7 bases, with 15 bases between. The CDR3 spans 14 residues.

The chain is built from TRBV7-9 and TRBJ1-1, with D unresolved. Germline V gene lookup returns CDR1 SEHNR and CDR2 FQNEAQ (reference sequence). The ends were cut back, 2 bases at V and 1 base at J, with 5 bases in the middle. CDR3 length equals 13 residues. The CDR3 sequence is CASSLTGNTEAFF. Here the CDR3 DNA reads TGTGCCAGCAGCTTAACGGGGAACACTGAAGCTTTCTTT. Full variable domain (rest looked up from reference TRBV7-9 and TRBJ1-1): DTGVSQNPRHKITKRGQNVTFRCDPISEHNRLYWYRQTLGQGPEFLTYFQNEAQLEKSRLLSDRFSAERPKGSFSTLEIQRTEQGDSAMYLCASSLTGNTEAFFGQGTRLTVV.

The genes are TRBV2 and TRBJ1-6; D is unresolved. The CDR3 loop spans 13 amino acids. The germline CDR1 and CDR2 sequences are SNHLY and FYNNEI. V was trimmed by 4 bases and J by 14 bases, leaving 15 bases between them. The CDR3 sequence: CASSGSLLISLHF. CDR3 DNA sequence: TGTGCCAGCAGTGGTTCCCTTCTGATATCCCTCCACTTT.

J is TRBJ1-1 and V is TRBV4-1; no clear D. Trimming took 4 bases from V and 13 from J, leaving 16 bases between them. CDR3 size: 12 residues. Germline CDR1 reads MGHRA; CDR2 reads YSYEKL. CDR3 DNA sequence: TGCGCCAGCAGCCGGCAGGACTTTAATGTTTTCTTT. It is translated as CASSRQDFNVFF.

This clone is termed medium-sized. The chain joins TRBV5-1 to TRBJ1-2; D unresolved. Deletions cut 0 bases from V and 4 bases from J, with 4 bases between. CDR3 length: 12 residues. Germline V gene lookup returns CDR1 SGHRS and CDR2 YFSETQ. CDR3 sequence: CASSLASYGYTF. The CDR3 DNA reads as TGCGCCAGCAGCTTGGCCTCCTATGGCTACACCTTC.

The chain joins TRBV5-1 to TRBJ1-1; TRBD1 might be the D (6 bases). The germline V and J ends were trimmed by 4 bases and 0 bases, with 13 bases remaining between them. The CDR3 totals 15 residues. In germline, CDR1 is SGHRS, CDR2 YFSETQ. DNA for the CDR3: TGCGCCAGCAGCCCTCTGGACAGCCTGAACACTGAAGCTTTCTTT. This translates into CASSPLDSLNTEAFF.

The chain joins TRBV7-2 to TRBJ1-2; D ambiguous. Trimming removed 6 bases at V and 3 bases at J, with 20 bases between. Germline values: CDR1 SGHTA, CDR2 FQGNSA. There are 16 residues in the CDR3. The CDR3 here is CASRTGRLWGDYGYTF. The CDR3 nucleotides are TGTGCCAGCAGGACGGGTAGGCTGTGGGGAGACTATGGCTACACCTTC.

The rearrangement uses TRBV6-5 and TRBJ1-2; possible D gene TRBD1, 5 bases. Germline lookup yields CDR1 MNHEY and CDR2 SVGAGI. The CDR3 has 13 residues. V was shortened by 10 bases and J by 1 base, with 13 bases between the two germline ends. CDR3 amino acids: CATLDSHNYGYTF. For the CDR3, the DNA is TGTGCCACCCTAGACAGTCATAACTATGGCTACACCTTC.